Following are 27 T cell receptor beta chains from one sample sequenced in a study of beta chain features in type 1 diabetes. The whole isolated RNA underwent reverse transcription, so sequencing captured expressed TCRB transcripts. Clones were sequenced by immunoSEQ multiplex PCR, and TCRdb holds only the in-frame ones, with some missing. Of 220,000 or so clones in the sample, roughly two thirds were seen once. Input material: naive CD4+ T cells from blood. The receptors derive from a man between 25 and 39 years old in good health.

The V call is TRBV29-1, the J call TRBJ1-2; the D is unclear. V lost 5 bases and J lost 4, with 14 bases in between. Germline loops: CDR1 SQVTM, CDR2 ANQGSEA. The length of the CDR3 is 13 residues. CDR3 nucleotide sequence: TGCAGCGTTATAAGTGATGGATTCTATGGCTACACCTTC. Amino acid sequence: CSVISDGFYGYTF.

This chain joins TRBV28 and TRBJ2-3; the match to TRBD1 covers 7 bases. In germline, CDR1 is MDHEN, CDR2 SYDVKM. The ends lost 7 bases at V and 4 bases at J; junction bases unmatched: 2. The CDR3 is 12 residues long. The CDR3 coding sequence is TGTGCCAGCAAGGGGGCACCAGATACGCAGTATTTT. As protein: CASKGAPDTQYF.

The rearrangement uses TRBV28 and TRBJ2-7; possible D gene TRBD2, 6 bases. Trimming took off 4 bases at V and 4 bases at J, with 11 bases between the two ends. The CDR3 consists of 13 residues. The V gene's germline CDR1 is MDHEN and CDR2 SYDVKM. CDR3 bases: TGTGCCAGCAGTTCCCAACGGGGGTACGAGCAGTACTTC. It codes for CASSSQRGYEQYF. The full variable domain, rest sourced from reference TRBV28 and TRBJ2-7, is DVKVTQSSRYLVKRTGEKVFLECVQDMDHENMFWYRQDPGLGLRLIYFSYDVKMKEKGDIPEGYSVSREKKERFSLILESASTNQTSMYLCASSSQRGYEQYFGPGTRLTVT.

The chain recombines TRBV10-3 with TRBJ2-7, with D tentatively TRBD1 (6 bases). The CDR3 has 16 residues. Deletions cut 0 bases from V and 6 bases from J, with 18 bases between. Germline assignment: CDR1 ENHRY and CDR2 SYGVKD. CDR3 region: CAISESPGAVRGEQYF. DNA for the CDR3: TGTGCCATCAGTGAGTCCCCAGGGGCAGTTCGGGGCGAGCAGTACTTC.

V and J are TRBV6-5 and TRBJ2-5, with D perhaps assigned TRBD1 or TRBD2 (5 bases each). The CDR3 spans 13 residues. V was cut by 6 bases and J by 4 bases, with 12 bases left in between. From germline, CDR1 is MNHEY and CDR2 SVGAGI. This chain's CDR3 is CASRYQGVETQYF. Here the CDR3 DNA reads TGTGCCAGCAGATATCAGGGAGTAGAGACCCAGTACTTC.

The chain is built from TRBV7-9 and TRBJ2-3; TRBD2 matches 8 bases. Per the germline V gene, CDR1 is SEHNR and CDR2 is FQNEAQ (reference sequence). The length of the CDR3 is 15 residues. V shed 7 bases and J 1 base; nucleotides not matched to a gene: 7. The CDR3 region has the DNA TGTGCCAGCACCCCCCAAGCGGGGGGCACAGATACGCAGTATTTT. It encodes CASTPQAGGTDTQYF.

This clone was detected once. The chain employs TRBV29-1 and TRBJ2-3; D is possibly TRBD1 (5 bases). The CDR3 is 13 residues long. V lost 3 bases and J lost 1, with 8 bases in between. Germline V gene sequence: CDR1 SQVTM, CDR2 ANQGSEA. The CDR3 loop reads CSVDTGGTDTQYF. The CDR3 nucleotides read TGCAGCGTTGACACAGGCGGCACAGATACGCAGTATTTT.

V gene TRBV30 combines with J gene TRBJ2-1; TRBD2 aligns across 7 bases. Germline CDR1 and CDR2: GTSNPN and SVGIG (reference sequence). J was trimmed by 12 bases and V by 1 base; bases with no gene match: 9. The CDR3 has 13 residues. CDR3 in DNA: TGTGCCTGGAGTGCTCCGCCGCGGGGGAGGCAGTTCTTC. Its translation is CAWSAPPRGRQFF.

The chain recombines TRBV23-1 with TRBJ2-1; perhaps TRBD2 as D (5 bases). TRBV23-1 is filed as an ORF, its function uncertain. V lost 0 bases, J lost 3 bases, and 12 bases lay in between. The CDR3 totals 16 residues. The CDR3 bases are TGCGCCAGCAGTCAATCACGGGAAGTAGGCTACAATGAGCAGTTCTTC. Its translation is CASSQSREVGYNEQFF.

The V call is TRBV9, the J call TRBJ2-2, with D possibly TRBD1 on 5 matching bases. The CDR3 contains 14 residues. V lost 0 bases and J lost 3, with 6 bases in between. The V gene's germline CDR1 is SGDLS and CDR2 YYNGEE. CDR3 bases: TGTGCCAGCAGCGTAGACAGGTACACCGGGGAGCTGTTTTTT. It encodes CASSVDRYTGELFF.

The chain uses TRBV30 and TRBJ2-2; D gene unclear. V shed 8 bases and J shed 7 bases, with 8 bases lying between them. The CDR3 contains 10 residues. Germline V gene data show CDR1 as GTSNPN and CDR2 as SVGIG (reference sequence). The CDR3 is CAIERGELFF. The CDR3 DNA sequence: TGTGCCATCGAACGCGGGGAGCTGTTTTTT.

The rearrangement links TRBV29-1 to TRBJ1-2; D call uncertain. Germline V gene sequence: CDR1 SQVTM, CDR2 ANQGSEA. The CDR3 loop spans 13 amino acids. V shed 2 bases and J shed 3 bases, with 10 bases lying between them. This CDR3 reads CSVERTIYYGYTF. Here the CDR3 DNA reads TGCAGCGTTGAAAGGACGATCTACTATGGCTACACCTTC. The whole variable domain, remainder taken from reference TRBV29-1 and TRBJ1-2, is SAVISQKPSRDICQRGTSLTIQCQVDSQVTMMFWYRQQPGQSLTLIATANQGSEATYESGFVIDKFPISRPNLTFSTLTVSNMSPEDSSIYLCSVERTIYYGYTFGSGTRLTVV.

V usage is TRBV29-1 and J usage is TRBJ1-6; maybe TRBD1 (5 bases). This CDR3 has 11 amino acids. Looked up from germline, CDR1 is SQVTM and CDR2 is ANQGSEA. The V end lost 6 bases, the J end lost 9 bases, and 9 bases lay between the germline ends. CDR3 nucleotide sequence: TGCAGCGTAGGGGATTCTTCACCCCTCCACTTT. The encoded protein is CSVGDSSPLHF. The full variable domain, rest sourced from reference TRBV29-1 and TRBJ1-6, is SAVISQKPSRDICQRGTSLTIQCQVDSQVTMMFWYRQQPGQSLTLIATANQGSEATYESGFVIDKFPISRPNLTFSTLTVSNMSPEDSSIYLCSVGDSSPLHFGNGTRLTVT.

In its sample, this clone was seen a few times. V is TRBV7-2 and J is TRBJ1-1; D possibly corresponds to TRBD1 (6 bases). Germline CDR1 SGHTA, CDR2 FQGNSA. V gave up 5 bases and J gave up 1 base, with 11 bases separating them. CDR3 size: 14 residues. The CDR3 nucleotides are TGTGCCAGCAGCACCCAGGGGACGAACACTGAAGCTTTCTTT. Its protein product is CASSTQGTNTEAFF.

The chain employs TRBV7-9 and TRBJ2-7; TRBD1 agrees at 9 bases. The trim removed 5 bases at V and 0 bases at J, leaving 5 bases unmatched. The CDR3 length is 15 residues. The germline V gene encodes CDR1 SEHNR and CDR2 FQNEAQ (reference sequence). The CDR3: CASSRTGAVSYEQYF. The CDR3 DNA reads as TGTGCCAGCAGCAGGACAGGGGCCGTCTCCTACGAGCAGTACTTC.

This rearrangement joins TRBV7-2 to TRBJ2-3; possible D gene TRBD2, 6 bases. Trimming shortened V by 2 bases and J by 0 bases, and 9 bases separated the two germline ends. CDR3 length equals 15 residues. Germline V CDR1 and CDR2: SGHTA, FQGNSA. The CDR3 DNA is TGTGCCAGCAGCTTATCTAGCGCGAGCACAGATACGCAGTATTTT. Protein: CASSLSSASTDTQYF.

The chain recombines TRBV9 with TRBJ2-3; TRBD2 aligns across 8 bases. CDR1 is SGDLS, CDR2 YYNGEE, per germline. This CDR3 has 15 amino acids. V shed 4 bases and J 4 bases; nucleotides not matched to a gene: 8. CDR3 amino acids: CASSLTPGGADTQYF. In nucleotides, the CDR3 is TGTGCCAGCAGCTTGACCCCCGGGGGGGCAGATACGCAGTATTTT.

This chain uses TRBV7-9 with TRBJ2-5; D possibly corresponds to TRBD1 (5 bases). In germline, CDR1 is SEHNR, CDR2 FQNEAQ (reference sequence). The ends were cut back, 5 bases at V and 6 bases at J, with 16 bases in the middle. This CDR3 spans 14 amino acids. Written as DNA, the CDR3 is TGTGCCAGCAGCACACAGACCCCAGGGAAGACCCAGTACTTC. Residues: CASSTQTPGKTQYF.

The genes are TRBV25-1 and TRBJ2-3; the D gene is possibly TRBD2 (6 bases). The germline gives CDR1 MGHDK, CDR2 SYGVNS. The CDR3 extends over 14 amino acids. Trimming removed 2 bases from V and 4 bases from J, with 10 bases in between. CDR3 coding DNA: TGTGCCAGCAGTGAACTTGGAGGGTCAGATACGCAGTATTTT. Its translation: CASSELGGSDTQYF.

The V and J genes are TRBV7-2 and TRBJ2-7; D remains ambiguous. This CDR3 has 13 amino acids. Germline loops: CDR1 SGHTA, CDR2 FQGNSA. Trimming left V 4 bases short and J 5 bases short, with 12 bases between. The CDR3 DNA sequence: TGTGCCAGCAGCTGGCAGCGAAACGACGAGCAGTACTTC. This sequence encodes CASSWQRNDEQYF.

This clone was seen only once. J is TRBJ2-3 and V is TRBV29-1; 9 bases are a match to TRBD2. CDR3 size: 17 residues. The germline V gene has CDR1 SQVTM and CDR2 ANQGSEA. V lost 7 bases and J lost 1; bases outside the gene matches: 15. The chain's CDR3 is CSGLGLAGEGGTDTQYF. In nucleotides, the CDR3 is TGCAGCGGCCTGGGACTAGCCGGAGAGGGTGGCACAGATACGCAGTATTTT.

The chain combines TRBV29-1 with TRBJ2-4, with 7 bases identical to TRBD1. The CDR3 runs to 14 residues. The junction had 6 bases not matched to a gene; V was cut back by 2 bases and J by 5 bases. Germline V gives CDR1 SQVTM, CDR2 ANQGSEA. The DNA of the CDR3 is TGCAGCGTTGAAAGGTCAGGGGGTCAAAACATTCAGTACTTC. Protein: CSVERSGGQNIQYF.

CDR3 sequence (DNA): TGTGCCACCACAGAGGATTTCACAGATACGCAGTATTTT. Translation: CATTEDFTDTQYF. The chain couples TRBV2 to TRBJ2-3; no definite D call. The CDR3 is made up of 13 amino acids. V was shortened by 10 bases and J by 2 bases, with 13 bases between the two germline ends. CDR1 and CDR2 (germline): SNHLY, FYNNEI.

The V call is TRBV18, the J call TRBJ2-7, with D perhaps TRBD1 (6 bases). Germline CDR1 and CDR2: KGHSH and LQKENI. Trimming cost V 4 bases and J 5 bases, with 12 bases left between them. This CDR3 is built from 13 residues. The CDR3 loop reads CASSQVQGDEQYF. The DNA for the CDR3 is TGTGCCAGCTCACAAGTACAGGGAGACGAGCAGTACTTC. The whole variable domain, filled in from reference TRBV18 and TRBJ2-7, reads NAGVMQNPRHLVRRRGQEARLRCSPMKGHSHVYWYRQLPEEGLKFMVYLQKENIIDESGMPKERFSAEFPKEGPSILRIQQVVRGDSAAYFCASSQVQGDEQYFGPGTRLTVT.

The chain employs TRBV4-1 and TRBJ2-5, with a possible D match to TRBD1 (5 bases). The CDR3 is made up of 15 amino acids. The V end was cut by 1 base, the J end by 0 bases, with 9 bases between. Germline V gene lookup returns CDR1 MGHRA and CDR2 YSYEKL. DNA for the CDR3: TGCGCCAGCAGCCAAGCCCGGACATACCAAGAGACCCAGTACTTC. This sequence encodes CASSQARTYQETQYF.

The rearrangement links TRBV28 to TRBJ2-7; 9 positions agree with TRBD2. Germline CDR1 is MDHEN and CDR2 is SYDVKM. This CDR3 is built from 14 residues. V shed 4 bases, J shed 3 bases, and the junction held 4 bases outside the gene matches. The CDR3 nucleotides read TGTGCCAGCAGTTACCCTAGCGGGAACTACGAGCAGTACTTC. Residues: CASSYPSGNYEQYF.

This clone occurred once. Other DNA sequences in this specimen translate into the identical CDR3. The chain has TRBV7-2 and TRBJ2-1, with 8 bases identical to TRBD2. The V segment lost 6 bases and the J segment 0 bases; nucleotides outside the gene matches: 4. Germline V gives CDR1 SGHTA, CDR2 FQGNSA. The CDR3 is made up of 15 amino acids. This CDR3 is CASSFSGSSYNEQFF. CDR3 in DNA: TGTGCCAGCAGTTTCAGCGGGAGCTCCTACAATGAGCAGTTCTTC.